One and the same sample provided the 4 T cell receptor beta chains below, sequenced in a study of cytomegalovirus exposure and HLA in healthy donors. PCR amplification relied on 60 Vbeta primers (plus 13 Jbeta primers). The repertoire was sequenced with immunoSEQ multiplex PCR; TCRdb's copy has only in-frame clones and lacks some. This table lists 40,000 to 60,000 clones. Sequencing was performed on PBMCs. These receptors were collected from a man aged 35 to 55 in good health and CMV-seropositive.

CDR3 sequence reads: CASSPPGQSYGYTF. The CDR3 DNA is TGTGCCAGCAGCCCGCCGGGACAGAGCTATGGCTACACCTTC. The rearrangement uses TRBV7-2 and TRBJ1-2; 7 bases match TRBD1. Germline V gene sequence: CDR1 SGHTA, CDR2 FQGNSA. This CDR3 has 14 amino acids. The trim removed 5 bases at V and 4 bases at J, leaving 7 bases unmatched.

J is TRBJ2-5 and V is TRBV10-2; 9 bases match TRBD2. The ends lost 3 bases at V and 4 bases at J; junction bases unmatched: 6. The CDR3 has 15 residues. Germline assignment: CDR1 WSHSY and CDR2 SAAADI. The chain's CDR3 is CASSDSGSRGETQYF. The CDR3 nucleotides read TGCGCCAGCAGTGATAGCGGGAGTAGGGGAGAGACCCAGTACTTC.

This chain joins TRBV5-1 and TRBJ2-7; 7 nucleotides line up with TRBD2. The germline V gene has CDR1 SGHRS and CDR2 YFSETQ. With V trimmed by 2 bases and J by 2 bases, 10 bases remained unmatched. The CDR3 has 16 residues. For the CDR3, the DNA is TGCGCCAGCAGCTTCTCAGGGCCTAGCGGCGCCTACGAGCAGTACTTC. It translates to CASSFSGPSGAYEQYF.

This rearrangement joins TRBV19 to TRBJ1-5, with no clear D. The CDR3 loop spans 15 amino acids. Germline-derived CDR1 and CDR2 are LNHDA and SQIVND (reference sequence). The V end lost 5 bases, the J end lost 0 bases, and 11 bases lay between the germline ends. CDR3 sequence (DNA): TGTGCCAGTAGTCGAGGTGTCTCTAGCAATCAGCCCCAGCATTTT. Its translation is CASSRGVSSNQPQHF.